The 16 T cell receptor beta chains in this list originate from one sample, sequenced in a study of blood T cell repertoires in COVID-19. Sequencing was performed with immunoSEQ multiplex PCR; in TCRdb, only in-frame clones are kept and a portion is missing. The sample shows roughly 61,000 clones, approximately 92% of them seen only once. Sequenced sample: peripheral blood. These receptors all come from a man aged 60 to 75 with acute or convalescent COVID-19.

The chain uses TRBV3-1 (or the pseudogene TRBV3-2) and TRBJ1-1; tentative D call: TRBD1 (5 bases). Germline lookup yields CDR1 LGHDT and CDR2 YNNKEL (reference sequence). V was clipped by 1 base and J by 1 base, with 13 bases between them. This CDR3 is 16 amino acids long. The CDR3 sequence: CASSQGRGLANTEAFF. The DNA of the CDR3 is TGTGCCAGCAGCCAAGGTCGGGGACTAGCGAACACTGAAGCTTTCTTT.

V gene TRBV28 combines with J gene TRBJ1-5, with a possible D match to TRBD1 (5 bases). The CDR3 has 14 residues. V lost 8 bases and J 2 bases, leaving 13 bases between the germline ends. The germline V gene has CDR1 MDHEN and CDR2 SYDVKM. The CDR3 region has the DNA TGTGCCAGCGTCCAAGGAGGGGGCAATCAGCCCCAGCATTTT. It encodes CASVQGGGNQPQHF.

CDR3 loop: CASSLVDRGHSPLHF. Written as DNA, the CDR3 is TGCGCCAGCAGCTTGGTAGACAGGGGGCATTCACCCCTCCACTTT. This chain connects TRBV5-1 to TRBJ1-6; TRBD1 matches 10 bases. Looked up from germline, CDR1 is SGHRS and CDR2 is YFSETQ. The CDR3 has 15 amino acids. J was trimmed by 8 bases and V by 0 bases; bases with no gene match: 2.

The CDR3 region is CASSMSVGASNEQFF. CDR3 nucleotide sequence: TGCGCCAGCAGCATGTCGGTGGGGGCGTCCAATGAGCAGTTCTTC. V is TRBV5-1 and J is TRBJ2-1, with a weak D call TRBD1 (6 bases). Deletions cut 4 bases from V and 6 bases from J, with 17 bases between. The CDR3 totals 15 residues. The germline V gene encodes CDR1 SGHRS and CDR2 YFSETQ.

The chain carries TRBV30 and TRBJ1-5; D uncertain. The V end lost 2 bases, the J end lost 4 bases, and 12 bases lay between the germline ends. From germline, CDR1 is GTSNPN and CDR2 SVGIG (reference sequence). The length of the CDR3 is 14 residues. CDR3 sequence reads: CAWSYINSNQPQHF. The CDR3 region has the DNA TGTGCCTGGAGTTACATCAATTCGAATCAGCCCCAGCATTTT.

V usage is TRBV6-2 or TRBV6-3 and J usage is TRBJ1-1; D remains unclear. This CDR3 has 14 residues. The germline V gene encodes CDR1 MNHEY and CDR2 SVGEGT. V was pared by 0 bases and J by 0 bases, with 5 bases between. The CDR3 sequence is CASSYSRVNTEAFF. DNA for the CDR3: TGTGCCAGCAGTTACTCGAGGGTGAACACTGAAGCTTTCTTT.

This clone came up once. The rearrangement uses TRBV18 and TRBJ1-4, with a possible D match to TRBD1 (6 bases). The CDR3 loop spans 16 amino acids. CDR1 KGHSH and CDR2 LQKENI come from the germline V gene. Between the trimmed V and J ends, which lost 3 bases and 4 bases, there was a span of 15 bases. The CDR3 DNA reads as TGTGCCAGCTCACCGGCTCGGGGGGGCCTTAATGAAAAACTGTTTTTT. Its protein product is CASSPARGGLNEKLFF.

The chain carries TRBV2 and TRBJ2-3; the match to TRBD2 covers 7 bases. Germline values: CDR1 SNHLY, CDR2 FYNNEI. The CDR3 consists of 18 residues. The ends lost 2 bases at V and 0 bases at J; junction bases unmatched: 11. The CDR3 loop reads CASSEFLGPSGSTDTQYF. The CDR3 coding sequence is TGTGCCAGCAGTGAATTTCTGGGGCCTAGCGGTAGCACAGATACGCAGTATTTT.

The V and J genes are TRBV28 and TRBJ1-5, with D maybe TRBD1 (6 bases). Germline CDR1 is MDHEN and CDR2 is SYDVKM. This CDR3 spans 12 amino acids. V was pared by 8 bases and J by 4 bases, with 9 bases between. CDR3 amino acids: CASEGENQPQHF. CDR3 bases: TGTGCCAGCGAGGGGGAAAATCAGCCCCAGCATTTT.

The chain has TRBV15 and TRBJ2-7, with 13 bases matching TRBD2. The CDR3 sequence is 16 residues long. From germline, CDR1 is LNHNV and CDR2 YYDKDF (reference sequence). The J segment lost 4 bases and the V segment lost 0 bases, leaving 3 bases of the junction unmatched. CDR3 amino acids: CATSREGLAGSYEQYF. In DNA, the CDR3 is TGTGCCACCAGCAGAGAGGGACTAGCGGGATCGTACGAGCAGTACTTC.

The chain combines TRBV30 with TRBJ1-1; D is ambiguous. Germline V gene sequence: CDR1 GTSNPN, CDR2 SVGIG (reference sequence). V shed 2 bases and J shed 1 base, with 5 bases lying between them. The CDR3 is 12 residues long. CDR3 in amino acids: CAWSWQNTEAFF. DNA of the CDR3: TGTGCCTGGAGTTGGCAGAACACTGAAGCTTTCTTT.

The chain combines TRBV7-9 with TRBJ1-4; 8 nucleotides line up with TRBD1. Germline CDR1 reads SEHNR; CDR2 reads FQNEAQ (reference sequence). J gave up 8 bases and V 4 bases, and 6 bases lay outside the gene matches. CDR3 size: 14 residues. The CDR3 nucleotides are TGTGCCAGCAGCTCTCCAGGGGGCAACGAAAAACTGTTTTTT. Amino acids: CASSSPGGNEKLFF.

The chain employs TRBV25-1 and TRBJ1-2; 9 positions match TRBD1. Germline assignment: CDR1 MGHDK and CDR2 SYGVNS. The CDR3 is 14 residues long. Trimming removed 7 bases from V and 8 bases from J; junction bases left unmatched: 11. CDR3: CASNSDRGIGGYTF. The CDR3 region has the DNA TGTGCCAGCAACTCGGACAGGGGCATCGGAGGCTACACCTTC.

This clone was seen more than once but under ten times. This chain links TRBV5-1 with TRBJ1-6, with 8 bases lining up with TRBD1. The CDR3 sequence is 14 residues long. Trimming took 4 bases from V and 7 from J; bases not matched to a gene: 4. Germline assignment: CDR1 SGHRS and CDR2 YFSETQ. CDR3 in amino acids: CASSGGQVNSPLHF. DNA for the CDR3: TGCGCCAGCAGCGGGGGACAGGTGAATTCACCCCTCCACTTT.

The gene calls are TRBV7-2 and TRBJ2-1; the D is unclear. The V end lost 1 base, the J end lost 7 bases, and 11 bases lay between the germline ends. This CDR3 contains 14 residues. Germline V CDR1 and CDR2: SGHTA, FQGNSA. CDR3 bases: TGTGCCAGCAGCTTAGTCAACTTTCCAAATGAGCAGTTCTTC. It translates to CASSLVNFPNEQFF.

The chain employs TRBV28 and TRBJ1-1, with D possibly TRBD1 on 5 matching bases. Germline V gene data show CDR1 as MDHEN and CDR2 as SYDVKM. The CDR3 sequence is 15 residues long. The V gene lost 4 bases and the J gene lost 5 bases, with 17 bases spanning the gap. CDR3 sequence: CASSSPTAVWTEAFF. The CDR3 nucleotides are TGTGCCAGCAGTTCTCCGACAGCCGTATGGACTGAAGCTTTCTTT.